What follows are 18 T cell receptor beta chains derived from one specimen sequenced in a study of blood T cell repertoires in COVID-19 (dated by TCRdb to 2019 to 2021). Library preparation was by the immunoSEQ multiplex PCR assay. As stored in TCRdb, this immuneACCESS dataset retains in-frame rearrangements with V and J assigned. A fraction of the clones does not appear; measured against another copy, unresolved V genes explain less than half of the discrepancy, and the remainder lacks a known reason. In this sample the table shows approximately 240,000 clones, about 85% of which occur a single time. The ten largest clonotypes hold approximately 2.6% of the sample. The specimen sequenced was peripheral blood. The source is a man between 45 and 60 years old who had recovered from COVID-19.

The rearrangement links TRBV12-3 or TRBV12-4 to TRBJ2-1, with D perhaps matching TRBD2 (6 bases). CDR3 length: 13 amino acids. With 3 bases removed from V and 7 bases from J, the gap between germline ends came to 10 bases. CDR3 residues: CASSFSGVNEQFF. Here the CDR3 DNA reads TGTGCCAGCAGTTTCTCGGGGGTTAATGAGCAGTTCTTC.

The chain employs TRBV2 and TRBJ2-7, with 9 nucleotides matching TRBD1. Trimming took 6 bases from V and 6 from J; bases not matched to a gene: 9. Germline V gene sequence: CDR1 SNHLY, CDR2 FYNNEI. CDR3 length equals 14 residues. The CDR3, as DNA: TGTGCCAGCAGCCCGGGACAGGGAAGGTCCGAGCAGTACTTC. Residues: CASSPGQGRSEQYF.

CDR3 sequence (DNA): TGTGCCAGCAGCAGATCCGGGACTTACTACAATGAGCAGTTCTTC. It is translated as CASSRSGTYYNEQFF. J is TRBJ2-1 and V is TRBV14, with D possibly being TRBD2 (6 bases). V was cut by 5 bases and J by 3 bases, with 14 bases left in between. There are 15 residues in the CDR3. The germline V gene encodes CDR1 SGHDN and CDR2 FVKESK.

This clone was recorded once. CDR3 residues: CASSEAGQGRKETQYF. The CDR3 region has the DNA TGTGCCAGCAGTGAAGCCGGCCAGGGGAGAAAGGAGACCCAGTACTTC. The V and J genes are TRBV6-1 and TRBJ2-5; D perhaps matches TRBD1 (6 bases). This CDR3 has 16 residues. V lost 0 bases and J 5 bases, leaving 16 bases between the germline ends. The V gene's germline CDR1 is MNHNS and CDR2 SASEGT.

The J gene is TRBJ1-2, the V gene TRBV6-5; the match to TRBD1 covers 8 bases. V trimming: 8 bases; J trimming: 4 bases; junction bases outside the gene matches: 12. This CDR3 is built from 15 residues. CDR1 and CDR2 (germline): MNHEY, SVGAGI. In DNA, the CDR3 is TGTGCCAGCTTCCGTCAGGGGGCGCTTGGCTATGGCTACACCTTC. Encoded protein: CASFRQGALGYGYTF.

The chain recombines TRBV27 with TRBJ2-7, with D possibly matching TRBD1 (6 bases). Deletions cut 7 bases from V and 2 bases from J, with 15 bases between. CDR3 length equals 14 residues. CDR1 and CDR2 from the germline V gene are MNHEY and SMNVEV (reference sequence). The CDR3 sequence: CASIRTVGPYEQYF. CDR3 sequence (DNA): TGTGCCAGCATCAGGACAGTCGGCCCCTACGAGCAGTACTTC.

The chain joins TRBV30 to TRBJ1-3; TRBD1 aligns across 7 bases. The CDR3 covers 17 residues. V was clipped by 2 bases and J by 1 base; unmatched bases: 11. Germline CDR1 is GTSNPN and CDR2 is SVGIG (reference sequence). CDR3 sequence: CAWSKLGPQGSGNTIYF. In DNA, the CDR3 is TGTGCCTGGAGTAAACTGGGCCCACAGGGGTCTGGAAACACCATATATTTT.

The CDR3 DNA reads as TGTGCCAGCAAAGACAGCTCCTACGAGCAGTACTTC. This codes for CASKDSSYEQYF. The rearrangement uses TRBV6-8 and TRBJ2-7; perhaps TRBD1 as D (5 bases). This CDR3 contains 12 residues. Trimming took 7 bases from V and 0 from J, leaving 7 bases between them. Germline values: CDR1 MNHGY, CDR2 SAAAGT.

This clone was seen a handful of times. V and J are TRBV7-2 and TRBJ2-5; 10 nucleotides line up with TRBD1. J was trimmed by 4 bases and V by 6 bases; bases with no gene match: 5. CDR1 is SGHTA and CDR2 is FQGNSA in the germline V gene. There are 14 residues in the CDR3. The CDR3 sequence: CASSPDRGRETQYF. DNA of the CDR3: TGTGCCAGCAGTCCAGACAGGGGGCGAGAGACCCAGTACTTC.

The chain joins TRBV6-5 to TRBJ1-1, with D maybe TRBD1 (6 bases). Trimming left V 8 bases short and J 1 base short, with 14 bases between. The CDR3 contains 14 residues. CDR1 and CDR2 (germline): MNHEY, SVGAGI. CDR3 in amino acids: CASSLTGQNTEAFF. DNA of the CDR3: TGTGCCAGCTCCTTGACAGGACAGAACACTGAAGCTTTCTTT.

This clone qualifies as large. The CDR3 reads CASSLDRETVYGYTF. DNA of the CDR3: TGTGCCAGCAGCTTGGACCGGGAAACAGTCTATGGCTACACCTTC. The chain couples TRBV5-4 to TRBJ1-2; D is ambiguous. This CDR3 spans 15 amino acids. V lost 0 bases and J 4 bases, leaving 13 bases between the germline ends. Germline V CDR1 and CDR2: SGHNT, YYREEE (reference sequence).

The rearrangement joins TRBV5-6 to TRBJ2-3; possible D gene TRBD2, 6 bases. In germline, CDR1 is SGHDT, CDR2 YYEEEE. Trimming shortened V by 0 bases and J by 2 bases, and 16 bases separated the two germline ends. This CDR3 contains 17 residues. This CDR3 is CASSLDNWGLTTDTQYF. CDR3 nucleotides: TGTGCCAGCAGCTTGGATAACTGGGGACTCACCACAGATACGCAGTATTTT.

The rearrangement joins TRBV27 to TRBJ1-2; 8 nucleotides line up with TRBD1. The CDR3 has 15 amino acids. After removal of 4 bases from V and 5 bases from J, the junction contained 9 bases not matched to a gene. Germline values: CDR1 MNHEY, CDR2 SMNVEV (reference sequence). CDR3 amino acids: CASSYGQGVLYGYTF. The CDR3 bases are TGTGCCAGCAGTTACGGACAGGGTGTCCTGTATGGCTACACCTTC.

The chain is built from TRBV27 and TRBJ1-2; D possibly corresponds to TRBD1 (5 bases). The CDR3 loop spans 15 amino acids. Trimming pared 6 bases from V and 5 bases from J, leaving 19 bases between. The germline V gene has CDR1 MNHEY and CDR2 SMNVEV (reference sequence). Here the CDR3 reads CASSRTGGNRYGYTF. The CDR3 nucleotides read TGTGCCAGCAGCCGCACAGGCGGTAATAGGTATGGCTACACCTTC.

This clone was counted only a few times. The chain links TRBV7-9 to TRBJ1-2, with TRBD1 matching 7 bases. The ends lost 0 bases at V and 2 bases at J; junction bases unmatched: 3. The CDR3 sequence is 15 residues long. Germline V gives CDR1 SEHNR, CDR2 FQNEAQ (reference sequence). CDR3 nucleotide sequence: TGTGCCAGCAGCTTAGCCGGGACAGCAAACTATGGCTACACCTTC. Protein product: CASSLAGTANYGYTF.

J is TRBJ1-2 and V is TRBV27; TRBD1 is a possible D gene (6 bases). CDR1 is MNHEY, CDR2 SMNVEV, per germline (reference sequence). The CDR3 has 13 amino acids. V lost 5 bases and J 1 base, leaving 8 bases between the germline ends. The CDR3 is CASSRQVNYGYTF. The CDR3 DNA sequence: TGTGCCAGCAGTAGACAGGTTAACTATGGCTACACCTTC.

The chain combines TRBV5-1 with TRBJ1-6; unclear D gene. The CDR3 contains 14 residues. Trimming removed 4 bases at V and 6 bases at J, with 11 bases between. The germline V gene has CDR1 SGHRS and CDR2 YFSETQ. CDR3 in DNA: TGCGCCAGCAGCACGGCAGGAATTAATTCACCCCTCCACTTT. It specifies CASSTAGINSPLHF. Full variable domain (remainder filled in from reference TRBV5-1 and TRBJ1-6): KAGVTQTPRYLIKTRGQQVTLSCSPISGHRSVSWYQQTPGQGLQFLFEYFSETQRNKGNFPGRFSGRQFSNSRSEMNVSTLELGDSALYLCASSTAGINSPLHFGNGTRLTVT.

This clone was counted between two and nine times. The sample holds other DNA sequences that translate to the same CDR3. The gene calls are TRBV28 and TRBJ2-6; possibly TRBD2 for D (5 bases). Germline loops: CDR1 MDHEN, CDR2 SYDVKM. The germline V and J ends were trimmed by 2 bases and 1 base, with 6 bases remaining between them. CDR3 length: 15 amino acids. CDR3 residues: CASSLPGSGANVLTF. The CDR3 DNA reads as TGTGCCAGCAGTTTACCGGGGTCTGGGGCCAACGTCCTGACTTTC. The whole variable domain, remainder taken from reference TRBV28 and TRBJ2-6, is DVKVTQSSRYLVKRTGEKVFLECVQDMDHENMFWYRQDPGLGLRLIYFSYDVKMKEKGDIPEGYSVSREKKERFSLILESASTNQTSMYLCASSLPGSGANVLTFGAGSRLTVL.